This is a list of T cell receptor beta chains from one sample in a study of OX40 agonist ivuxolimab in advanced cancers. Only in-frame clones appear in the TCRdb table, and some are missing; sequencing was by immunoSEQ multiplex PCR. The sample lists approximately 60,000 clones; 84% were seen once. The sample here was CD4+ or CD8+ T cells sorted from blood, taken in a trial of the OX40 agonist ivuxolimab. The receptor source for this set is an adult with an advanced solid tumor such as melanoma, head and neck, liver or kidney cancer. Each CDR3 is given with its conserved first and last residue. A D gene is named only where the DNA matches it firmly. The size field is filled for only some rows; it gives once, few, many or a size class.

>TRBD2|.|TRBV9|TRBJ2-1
CASSVAGGGGSYNEQFF
TGTGCCAGCAGCGTAGCTGGGGGGGGTGGCTCCTACAATGAGCAGTTCTTC
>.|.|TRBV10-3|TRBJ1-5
CAISESGRGSNQPQHF
TGTGCCATCAGTGAGTCGGGCAGGGGTAGCAATCAGCCCCAGCATTTT
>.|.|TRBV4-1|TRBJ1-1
CASSQEWQGTEAFF
TGCGCCAGCAGCCAAGAATGGCAGGGGACTGAAGCTTTCTTT
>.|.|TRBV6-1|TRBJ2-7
CASSFLYEQYF
TGTGCCAGCAGTTTTCTCTACGAGCAGTACTTC
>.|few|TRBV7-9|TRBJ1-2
CASSFTGTNGYTF
TGTGCCAGCAGCTTTACAGGAACGAATGGCTACACCTTC
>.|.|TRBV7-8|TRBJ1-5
CASSSDSRLRRPNQPQHF
TGTGCCAGCAGCTCCGATTCCAGGTTAAGGCGGCCCAATCAGCCCCAGCATTTT
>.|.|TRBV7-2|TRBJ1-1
CASSSNAGAEAFF
TGTGCCAGCAGCTCAAATGCGGGGGCTGAAGCTTTCTTT
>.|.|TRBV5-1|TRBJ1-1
CASSLVDLGTEAFF
TGCGCCAGCAGCTTAGTGGATTTGGGAACTGAAGCTTTCTTT
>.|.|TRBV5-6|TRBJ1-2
CASSFGWAGPVGYTF
TGTGCCAGCAGCTTTGGATGGGCAGGGCCGGTAGGCTACACCTTC
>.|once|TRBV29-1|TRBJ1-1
CSVEVGGLNTEAFF
TGCAGCGTTGAAGTAGGAGGTTTGAACACTGAAGCTTTCTTT
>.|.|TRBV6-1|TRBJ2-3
CASSEPPPDTQYF
TGTGCCAGCAGTGAACCCCCTCCAGATACGCAGTATTTT
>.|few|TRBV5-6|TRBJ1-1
CASSSPNTEAFF
TGTGCCAGCAGCTCCCCCAACACTGAAGCTTTCTTT
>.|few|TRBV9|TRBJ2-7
CASSPWTALLRGQYF
TGTGCCAGCAGCCCTTGGACAGCACTCCTTCGAGGGCAGTACTTC
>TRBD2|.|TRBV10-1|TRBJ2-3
CATRSGSGTDTQYF
TGCGCCACCAGAAGCGGGAGCGGCACAGATACGCAGTATTTT
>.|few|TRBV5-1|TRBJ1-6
CASRRAPTNSPLHF
TGCGCCAGCAGAAGGGCCCCAACTAATTCACCCCTCCACTTT
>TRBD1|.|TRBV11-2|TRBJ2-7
CASSTVVGGSPHEQYF
TGTGCCAGCAGCACAGTCGTAGGGGGCTCTCCCCACGAGCAGTACTTC
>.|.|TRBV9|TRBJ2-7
CASSVTPWQSEQYF
TGTGCCAGCAGCGTTACTCCGTGGCAATCCGAGCAGTACTTC
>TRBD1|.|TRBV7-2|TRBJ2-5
CASSFRGQGETQYF
TGTGCCAGCAGCTTTAGGGGGCAGGGGGAGACCCAGTACTTC
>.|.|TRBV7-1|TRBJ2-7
CASSSPEPGPGSFFSPLDLYEQYF
TGTGCCAGCAGCTCCCCAGAACCGGGACCCGGCTCCTTTTTTAGTCCTTTAGATTTATACGAGCAGTACTTC
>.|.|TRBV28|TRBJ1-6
CASSHGFYNSPLHF
TGTGCCAGCAGTCATGGGTTCTATAATTCACCCCTCCACTTT
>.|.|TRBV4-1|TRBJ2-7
CASSQVEFYEQYF
TGCGCCAGCAGCCAAGTTGAATTCTACGAGCAGTACTTC
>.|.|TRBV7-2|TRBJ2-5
CASLPFAGRETQYF
TGTGCCAGCTTACCCTTTGCAGGAAGAGAGACCCAGTACTTC
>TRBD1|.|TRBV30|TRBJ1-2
CAWSSGQAESGYTF
TGTGCCTGGAGTTCAGGACAGGCGGAGAGTGGCTACACCTTC
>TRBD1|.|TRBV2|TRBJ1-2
CASREQGRDGYTF
TGTGCCAGCAGGGAACAGGGGAGGGATGGCTACACCTTC
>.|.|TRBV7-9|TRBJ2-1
CASSLSLAGAHNEQFF
TGTGCCAGCAGCTTATCACTAGCTGGGGCCCACAATGAGCAGTTCTTC
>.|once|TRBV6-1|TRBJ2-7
CASSELPSLSVYEQYF
TGTGCCAGCAGTGAATTGCCGTCCCTGAGTGTCTACGAGCAGTACTTC
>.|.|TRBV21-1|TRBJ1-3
CAQPRALSGNTIYF
TGTGCCCAGCCCCGTGCACTCTCTGGAAACACCATATATTTT
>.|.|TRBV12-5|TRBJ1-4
CASGLAQPPGSEKLFF
TGTGCTAGTGGTTTGGCCCAACCTCCCGGGAGTGAAAAACTGTTTTTT
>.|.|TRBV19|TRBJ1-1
CASSMGRNTEAFF
TGTGCCAGTAGTATGGGGCGGAACACTGAAGCTTTCTTT
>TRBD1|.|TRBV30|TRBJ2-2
CAWVGGTGNTGELFF
TGTGCCTGGGTCGGCGGGACAGGGAACACCGGGGAGCTGTTTTTT
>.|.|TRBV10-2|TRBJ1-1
CATGQALGMTEAFF
TGCGCCACAGGGCAGGCTTTGGGCATGACTGAAGCTTTCTTT
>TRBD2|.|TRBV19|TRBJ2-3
CASSIRSGLAGTTDTQYF
TGTGCCAGTAGTATTAGAAGTGGACTAGCGGGGACTACAGATACGCAGTATTTT
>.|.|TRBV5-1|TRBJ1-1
CASSFDGGNTEAFF
TGCGCCAGCAGCTTTGATGGGGGGAACACTGAAGCTTTCTTT
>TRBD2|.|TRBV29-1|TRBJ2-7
CSAIPQRDSYEQYF
TGCAGCGCCATTCCCCAGCGGGACTCCTACGAGCAGTACTTC
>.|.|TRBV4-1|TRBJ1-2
CASSQEGTINYGYTF
TGCGCCAGCAGCCAGGAGGGGACGATTAACTATGGCTACACCTTC
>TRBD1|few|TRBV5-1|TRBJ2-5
CASSLDPGQGPETQYF
TGCGCCAGCAGCTTGGACCCCGGACAGGGGCCGGAGACCCAGTACTTC
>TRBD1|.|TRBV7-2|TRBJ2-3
CASSLPARGRDTQYF
TGTGCCAGCAGCTTACCCGCCAGGGGGCGAGATACGCAGTATTTT
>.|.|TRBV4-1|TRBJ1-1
CASSQDGYGDGNTEAFF
TGCGCCAGCAGCCAAGATGGGTATGGGGATGGGAACACTGAAGCTTTCTTT
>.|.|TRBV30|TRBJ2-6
CAWSVGGIAGANVLTF
TGTGCCTGGAGTGTTGGCGGGATAGCAGGGGCCAACGTCCTGACTTTC
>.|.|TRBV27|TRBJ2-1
CASNRRGSYNEQFF
TGTGCCAGCAACCGGAGGGGATCCTACAATGAGCAGTTCTTC
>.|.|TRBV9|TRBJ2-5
CASSVASGQETQYF
TGTGCCAGCAGCGTAGCGTCAGGTCAAGAGACCCAGTACTTC
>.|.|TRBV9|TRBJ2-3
CASSPKGLSTDTQYF
TGTGCCAGCAGCCCTAAGGGACTCAGCACAGATACGCAGTATTTT
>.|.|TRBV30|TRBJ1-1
CAWGGGTEAFF
TGTGCCTGGGGAGGGGGGACTGAAGCTTTCTTT
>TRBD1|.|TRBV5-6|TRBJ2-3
CASGGEGATDTQYF
TGTGCCAGCGGGGGAGAGGGGGCAACAGATACGCAGTATTTT
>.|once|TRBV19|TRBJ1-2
CASSTRSLYGYTF
TGTGCCAGTAGTACCCGTTCACTCTATGGCTACACCTTC
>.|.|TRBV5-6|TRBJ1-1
CASSLGLLGSRGGTEAFF
TGTGCCAGCAGCTTGGGATTACTCGGGAGTAGGGGTGGTACTGAAGCTTTCTTT
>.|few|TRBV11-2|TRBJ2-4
CASSWDSLAKNIQYF
TGTGCCAGCAGCTGGGACTCTCTAGCCAAAAACATTCAGTACTTC
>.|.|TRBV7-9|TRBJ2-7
CASSRGLYEQYF
TGTGCCAGCAGCCGTGGACTCTACGAGCAGTACTTC